Sequencing of this TCR beta chain was carried out in a study of response to subunit inactivated influenza vaccine. With regard to this clonotype: Its antigen is still unknown.

The CDR3 has 15 amino acids. CDR1 LGHNA and CDR2 YSLEER come from the germline V gene. The V end was cut by 3 bases, the J end by 0 bases, with 10 bases between. Using its own MiXCR run on the RT-PCR reads, TCRdb lists one record per CDR3 protein. The table shows roughly 780,000 distinct CDR3 sequences, with around 18% occurring only once. Study-level points and caveats: A suggestion made by the authors is that each seasonal influenza vaccination recruits few new T cells.

Here the sequenced sample was PBMCs from blood, taken 5 days after vaccination. This rearrangement joins TRBV4-3 to TRBJ2-3, with D unclear. The receptor comes from a man aged 50 or older who received an inactivated influenza vaccine. The CDR3 sequence: CASSQSTYSTDTQYF. The CDR3 DNA sequence: TGCGCCAGCAGCCAGTCTACGTACAGCACAGATACGCAGTATTTT.